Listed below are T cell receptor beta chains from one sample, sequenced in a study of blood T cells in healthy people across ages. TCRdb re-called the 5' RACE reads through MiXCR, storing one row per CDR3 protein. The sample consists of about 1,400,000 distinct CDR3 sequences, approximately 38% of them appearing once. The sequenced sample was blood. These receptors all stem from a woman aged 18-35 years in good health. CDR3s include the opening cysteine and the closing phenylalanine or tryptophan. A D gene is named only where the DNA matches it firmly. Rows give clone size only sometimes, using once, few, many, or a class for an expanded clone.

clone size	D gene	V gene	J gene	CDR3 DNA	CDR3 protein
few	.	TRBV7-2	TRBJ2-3	TGTGCCAGCAGCTCCCGTGGGACTTCAGATACGCAGTATTTT	CASSSRGTSDTQYF
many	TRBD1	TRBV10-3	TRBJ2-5	TGTGCCATCTCCCCGGGGGGACAGGGGGCGATACAAGAGACCCAGTACTTC	CAISPGGQGAIQETQYF
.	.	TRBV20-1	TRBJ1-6	TGCAGTGCCGCGTATGGGGGGTTGGCTTCACCCCTCCACTTT	CSAAYGGLASPLHF
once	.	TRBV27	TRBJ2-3	TGTGCCAGCAGTCCCCGCCGGACAGTAGGCACAGATACGCAGTATTTT	CASSPRRTVGTDTQYF
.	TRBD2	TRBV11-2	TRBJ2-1	TGTGCCAGCAGCGCCCGTTTAGCGGGAGGTTCAGATGAGCAGTTCTTC	CASSARLAGGSDEQFF
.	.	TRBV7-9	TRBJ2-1	TGTGCCAGCAGCTTAGCGGGGACTTTGAACGATGAGCAGTTCTTC	CASSLAGTLNDEQFF
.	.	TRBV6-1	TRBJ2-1	TGTGCCAGCAGGGAAGGGGGTAGCAAGATCGATGAGCAGTTCTTC	CASREGGSKIDEQFF
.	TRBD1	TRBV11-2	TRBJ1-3	TGTGCCAGCAGCGCCCTGCCCCCGGGACAGCGATACTCTGGAAACACCATATATTTT	CASSALPPGQRYSGNTIYF
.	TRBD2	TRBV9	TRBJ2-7	TGTGCCAGCAGCGTGGGAGGGTATCCCCACTACGAGCAGTACTTC	CASSVGGYPHYEQYF
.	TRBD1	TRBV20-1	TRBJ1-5	TGCAGTGCTCTACAGGGGAATGGCAATCAGCCCCAGCATTTT	CSALQGNGNQPQHF
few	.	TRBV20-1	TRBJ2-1	TGCAGTGCTAGAGGACCCAACCTTGGCAATGAGCAGTTCTTC	CSARGPNLGNEQFF
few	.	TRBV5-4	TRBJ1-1	TGTGCCAGCAGCTGGGACAAGAACACTGAAGCTTTCTTT	CASSWDKNTEAFF
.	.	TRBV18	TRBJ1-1	TGTGCCAGCTCACCACCGATAAATTTAATGGCAGGCCCGGTCACTGAAGCTTTCTTT	CASSPPINLMAGPVTEAFF
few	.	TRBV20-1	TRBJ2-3	TGCAGTGCTAGAGATCAGGGAGGGGGAAGCACAGATACGCAGTATTTT	CSARDQGGGSTDTQYF
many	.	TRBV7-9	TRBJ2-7	TGTGCCAGCAGCCCTGCCAGCTACGAGCAGTACTTC	CASSPASYEQYF
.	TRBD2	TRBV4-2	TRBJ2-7	TGTGCCAGCAGCCGGTCACGCGGGAGTTCCCAAAACAACTACGAGCAGTACTTC	CASSRSRGSSQNNYEQYF
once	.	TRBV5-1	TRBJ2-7	TGCGCCAGCAGCTTGGTTTGGGAGGATGGGTACGAGCAGTACTTC	CASSLVWEDGYEQYF
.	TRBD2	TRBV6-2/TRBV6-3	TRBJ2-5	TGTGCCAGCATCCGACTAGCGAAAGAAGAGGCCCAGTACTTC	CASIRLAKEEAQYF
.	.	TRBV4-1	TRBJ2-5	TGCGCCAGCAGCTATGCCGGGACTGGCAGACAAGCGACCCAGTACTTC	CASSYAGTGRQATQYF
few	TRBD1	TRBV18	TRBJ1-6	TGTGCCAGCTCAACCGGGACAGGGTCATCACCCCTCCACTTT	CASSTGTGSSPLHF
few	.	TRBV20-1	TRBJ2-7	TGCAGTGCTAGAGTAGTCAATGAGCAGTACTTC	CSARVVNEQYF
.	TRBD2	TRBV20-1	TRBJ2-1	TGCAGTGCGCGACCGGGACTAGCGGGGGCCCCCTCCTACAATGAGCAGTTCTTC	CSARPGLAGAPSYNEQFF
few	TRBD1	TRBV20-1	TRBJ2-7	TGCAGTGCCAGCACCCCAACAGGGGGCAACGTTGGCGAGCAGTACTTC	CSASTPTGGNVGEQYF
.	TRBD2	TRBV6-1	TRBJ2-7	TGTGCCAGCAGTTTACAGCGGGAACGCAACGAGCAGTACTTC	CASSLQRERNEQYF
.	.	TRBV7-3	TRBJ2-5	TGTGCCAGCAGCGCCCGCCCAAGGGAAGGGCAGTACTTC	CASSARPREGQYF
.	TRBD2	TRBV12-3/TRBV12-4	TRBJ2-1	TGTGCCAGCAGTTTACAGGTCGGGAGGCTCTCCTACAATGAGCAGTTCTTC	CASSLQVGRLSYNEQFF
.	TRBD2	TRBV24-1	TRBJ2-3	TGTGCCACCAGTGACACGGGACTAGCGGACCCTAGCACAGATACGCAGTATTTT	CATSDTGLADPSTDTQYF
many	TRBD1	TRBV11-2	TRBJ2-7	TGTGCCAGCAGTAGAGGGGGCTTGGATTACGAGCAGTACTTC	CASSRGGLDYEQYF